This paragraph covers one T cell receptor (beta chain) sequence. Its antigen is currently not known. Base-call qualities are not available, and no considerably larger clone is one nucleotide away. These data originate in a study of blood T cell repertoires in COVID-19 (dated by TCRdb to the early 2020s). As for the study more broadly: Collaborator samples came from the United States, Italy and Spain and covered acute and convalescent phases of COVID-19. The material from the prospective study consisted of cDNA or gDNA derived from T cells, B-cell-depleted T cells, or PBMCs. Subjects who had been exposed to COVID-19, were actively infected with it, or had recovered from it provided the deeply sampled blood TCRbeta repertoires that made up the dataset. The repertoires were released in a freely available public database meant as a resource for research on the immune response to SARS-CoV-2. Samples came from the ongoing ImmuneRACE study (first 160 participants) plus 1,254 subjects from 6 global collaborators. Nearly every sample came with metadata listing a de-identified subject ID, COVID-19 status, age in years and sex. Where available, HLA class I and class II types were obtained from metadata supplied by the sample provider rather than from assay-based typing.

Collaborating institutions collected whole blood in K2EDTA tubes following their own protocols. Collaborator samples were shipped for TCRbeta analysis as frozen whole blood, isolated PBMCs, or DNA extracted from either sample type. The CDR3 has 15 amino acids, counting the end cysteine and phenylalanine. The CDR3 DNA has 45 bases and is translated from base 1. From V the trimming removes 5 bases and from J it removes 1 base, while the gene matches leave 6 bases of the junction unaccounted for. The germline V gene provides CDR1 SGHVS and CDR2 FQNEAQ. What the study reported, not specific to this receptor: The amount of clinical and demographic metadata varied by source and participant and was provided uncurated.

The immunoSEQ Assay, a bias-controlled multiplex PCR, was used to amplify TCRbeta CDR3 regions from genomic DNA. Per the original workflow: Nucleated cell counts per sample were estimated from amplification of reference gene primers within the assay. To quantify the absolute abundance of each unique TCRbeta CDR3 rearrangement, sequence reads were collapsed and filtered. Productive Simpson clonality was computed per sample as the square root of Simpson's diversity index over productive rearrangements. Here the immuneACCESS table is served through TCRdb, limited to in-frame sequences with V and J called. Missing clones are a known gap in these copies; in checked studies unresolved V genes cover under half, and the rest lacks a known reason. V and J calls and clone size are given by that table; D and trimming were obtained from the DNA. This sample is represented by about 110,000 clones; about four fifths of them were singletons. Together, the top ten hold 9.4% of the sample.

The rearrangement joined TRBV7-8 to TRBJ2-5, with 8 bases aligning to TRBD1. This TCR came from a woman in her 70s with acute or convalescent COVID-19. Sequencing was performed on peripheral blood. Read as DNA, the sequence is TGTGCCAGCAGCAACAGGGACAGGCCCCAAGAGACCCAGTACTTC. Its protein reads: CASSNRDRPQETQYF. With the rest looked up from the reference TRBV7-8 and TRBJ2-5 genes rather than sequenced, the full variable domain is GAGVSQSPRYKVAKRGQDVALRCDPISGHVSLFWYQQALGQGPEFLTYFQNEAQLDKSGLPSDRFFAERPEGSVSTLKIQRTQQEDSAVYLCASSNRDRPQETQYFGPGTRLLVL.